The 3 T cell receptor beta chains below come from one sample, sequenced in a study of blood T cell repertoires in COVID-19. The assay was immunoSEQ multiplex PCR, and TCRdb's table has in-frame clones only and misses some. The data contain 250,000 to 350,000 clones, 88% of them singletons. The sequenced material came from PBMCs or T cells enriched from blood (not recorded which). The receptor source for this set is a woman aged 45 to 65 who had recovered from COVID-19.

The rearrangement joins TRBV5-5 to TRBJ2-2, with 7 bases identical to TRBD1. The CDR3 totals 15 residues. CDR1 and CDR2 from the germline V gene are SGHKS and YYEKEE (reference sequence). The V gene end was trimmed by 4 bases and the J gene end by 2 bases; junction bases not matched to a gene: 5. CDR3 in DNA: TGTGCCAGCAGCCCCCGGGACAGCAACACCGGGGAGCTGTTTTTT. Its protein is CASSPRDSNTGELFF.

The chain uses TRBV19 and TRBJ1-5; tentatively, D is TRBD1 (6 bases). CDR3 length: 13 residues. Germline CDR1 is LNHDA and CDR2 is SQIVND (reference sequence). The V gene lost 7 bases and the J gene lost 0 bases, with 7 bases spanning the gap. The CDR3 coding sequence is TGTGCCAGTAAGGGGGATAGCAATCAGCCCCAGCATTTT. Translated: CASKGDSNQPQHF. The full variable domain, rest sourced from reference TRBV19 and TRBJ1-5, is DGGITQSPKYLFRKEGQNVTLSCEQNLNHDAMYWYRQDPGQGLRLIYYSQIVNDFQKGDIAEGYSVSREKKESFPLTVTSAQKNPTAFYLCASKGDSNQPQHFGDGTRLSIL.

This chain uses TRBV28 with TRBJ1-1; maybe TRBD1 (6 bases). Germline V gene data show CDR1 as MDHEN and CDR2 as SYDVKM. V lost 6 bases and J 3 bases, leaving 11 bases between the germline ends. CDR3 length equals 13 residues. The CDR3 protein is CASRVHRDTEAFF. The CDR3 nucleotides read TGTGCCAGCAGGGTCCACAGGGACACTGAAGCTTTCTTT.